Following are 26 T cell receptor beta chains from one sample sequenced in a study of PD-L1 blockade in urothelial cancer. TCRdb's table, derived via immunoSEQ multiplex PCR, lists solely in-frame clones and lacks some. The sample consists of about 93,000 clones, 90% of them appearing once. The time point: pretreatment peripheral blood. This material consisted of PBMCs, taken around atezolizumab (anti-PD-L1) treatment. These receptors all come from a man aged 55 to 70 with urothelial cancer.

V gene TRBV5-4 combines with J gene TRBJ2-5; D is uncertain. Germline V CDR1 and CDR2: SGHNT, YYREEE (reference sequence). The length of the CDR3 is 14 residues. Trimming removed 1 base at V and 1 base at J, with 8 bases between. This CDR3 reads CASSLWYTQETQYF. The CDR3 region has the DNA TGTGCCAGCAGCTTGTGGTACACCCAAGAGACCCAGTACTTC.

The chain is built from TRBV7-2 and TRBJ2-3, with 10 bases matching TRBD2. This CDR3 has 15 amino acids. The V and J ends lost 4 bases and 4 bases, in that order; junction bases with no gene match: 5. Germline CDR1 and CDR2: SGHTA and FQGNSA. DNA for the CDR3: TGTGCCAGCAGCTCTAGCGGGGGTAGCGCAGATACGCAGTATTTT. It is translated as CASSSSGGSADTQYF.

This chain links TRBV10-3 with TRBJ2-1; possibly TRBD2 for D (6 bases). The CDR3 totals 14 residues. Germline V gives CDR1 ENHRY, CDR2 SYGVKD. The ends were cut back, 7 bases at V and 8 bases at J, with 18 bases in the middle. The CDR3 loop reads CAITSDIVDDEQFF. For the CDR3, the DNA is TGTGCCATCACTAGCGATATAGTGGACGATGAGCAGTTCTTC.

J is TRBJ1-2 and V is TRBV16; 7 bases are shared with TRBD1. V was pared by 4 bases and J by 6 bases, with 8 bases of the junction left unmatched. CDR1 is KGHSY and CDR2 is FQNENV in the germline V gene. The CDR3 runs 14 residues. As DNA, the CDR3 is TGTGCCAGCAGCCCGACGACAGGGTTTAATGGCTACACCTTC. This gives the protein CASSPTTGFNGYTF.

V is TRBV7-9 and J is TRBJ1-1, with D unresolved. Germline V gene data show CDR1 as SEHNR and CDR2 as FQNEAQ (reference sequence). The CDR3 is made up of 11 amino acids. V lost 5 bases to trimming and J lost 4 bases, with 5 bases between them. The CDR3 nucleotides read TGTGCCAGCAGCCAGTCCACTGAAGCTTTCTTT. Amino acid sequence: CASSQSTEAFF.

The V call is TRBV7-2, the J call TRBJ2-7; D is ambiguous. CDR1 and CDR2 from the germline V gene are SGHTA and FQGNSA. V lost 3 bases and J 6 bases, leaving 9 bases between the germline ends. The CDR3 sequence is 12 residues long. In DNA, the CDR3 is TGTGCCAGCAGCTTGGCCCAGCGCGAGCAGTACTTC. Amino acids: CASSLAQREQYF.

The chain has TRBV25-1 and TRBJ2-3; TRBD2 aligns across 7 bases. Germline trimming cut 1 base from V and 5 bases from J; bases unmatched to any gene: 6. CDR3 size: 15 residues. Germline CDR1 is MGHDK and CDR2 is SYGVNS. CDR3 bases: TGTGCCAGCAGTGAATCTCGAGCGGGGATAGATACGCAGTATTTT. Encoded protein: CASSESRAGIDTQYF.

This clone has more than one count but fewer than ten. V and J are TRBV7-3 and TRBJ1-5; no clear D gene. Trimming took 7 bases from V and 1 from J, leaving 11 bases between them. This CDR3 comprises 14 residues. Germline values: CDR1 SGHTA, CDR2 FQGTGA. In DNA, the CDR3 is TGTGCCAGCACTGTCGACGGGAGCAATCAGCCCCAGCATTTT. Its protein is CASTVDGSNQPQHF.

This clone occurred once. This rearrangement joins TRBV11-2 to TRBJ1-5; 11 bases agree with TRBD1. Germline lookup yields CDR1 SGHAT and CDR2 FQNNGV. The V gene end was trimmed by 1 base and the J gene end by 7 bases; junction bases not matched to a gene: 3. This CDR3 has 15 residues. The CDR3: CASSLGTGGGQPQHF. For the CDR3, the DNA is TGTGCCAGCAGCTTAGGGACAGGGGGCGGGCAGCCCCAGCATTTT.

This chain joins TRBV5-4 and TRBJ2-3, with TRBD2 identical over 8 bases. From germline, CDR1 is SGHNT and CDR2 YYREEE (reference sequence). The junction had 8 bases not matched to a gene; V was cut back by 4 bases and J by 4 bases. This CDR3 is 15 amino acids long. The chain's CDR3 is CASSGGGGRSDTQYF. The CDR3 nucleotides read TGTGCCAGCAGCGGAGGAGGCGGGAGGTCAGATACGCAGTATTTT.

V usage is TRBV6-6 and J usage is TRBJ2-5, with 7 bases that match TRBD1. From germline, CDR1 is MNHNY and CDR2 SVGAGI (reference sequence). The CDR3 extends over 15 amino acids. After removal of 2 bases from V and 2 bases from J, the junction contained 5 bases not matched to a gene. CDR3 sequence: CASSYDGTAQETQYF. CDR3 sequence (DNA): TGTGCCAGCAGTTACGATGGGACAGCACAAGAGACCCAGTACTTC.

The chain is built from TRBV5-4 and TRBJ1-6; 7 bases map to TRBD1. Trimming removed 4 bases from V and 13 bases from J; junction bases left unmatched: 17. The germline V gene has CDR1 SGHNT and CDR2 YYREEE (reference sequence). The CDR3 runs 16 residues. The CDR3 DNA sequence: TGTGCCAGCAGCCAATACCAACAGGGGAGCCAGAATCCCCTCCACTTT. Its protein product is CASSQYQQGSQNPLHF. The variable domain in full, completed from reference TRBV5-4 and TRBJ1-6, reads ETGVTQSPTHLIKTRGQQVTLRCSSQSGHNTVSWYQQALGQGPQFIFQYYREEENGRGNFPPRFSGLQFPNYSSELNVNALELDDSALYLCASSQYQQGSQNPLHFGNGTRLTVT.

The chain couples TRBV6-5 to TRBJ2-1, with 14 bases that match TRBD2. The germline V gene has CDR1 MNHEY and CDR2 SVGAGI. The CDR3 runs to 15 residues. Trimming took 6 bases from V and 9 from J; bases not matched to a gene: 7. Here the CDR3 DNA reads TGTGCCAGCAGCCCGACTAGCGGGGGGGCTGGTGAGCAGTTCTTC. It specifies CASSPTSGGAGEQFF.

This chain uses TRBV29-1 with TRBJ2-1; 14 bases agree with TRBD2. The V segment lost 6 bases and the J segment 8 bases; nucleotides outside the gene matches: 6. Germline V gene sequence: CDR1 SQVTM, CDR2 ANQGSEA. This CDR3 comprises 14 residues. The CDR3: CSVGTSGSPDEQFF. DNA of the CDR3: TGCAGCGTGGGGACTAGCGGGAGTCCCGATGAGCAGTTCTTC.

This clone was observed a few times. The chain uses TRBV9 and TRBJ2-1, with D unresolved. Looked up from germline, CDR1 is SGDLS and CDR2 is YYNGEE. With 6 bases removed from V and 7 bases from J, the gap between germline ends came to 23 bases. The CDR3 sequence is 16 residues long. As DNA, the CDR3 is TGTGCCAGCAACCCCACCGGCACTCCCGTCGGGAATGAGCAGTTCTTC. Protein sequence: CASNPTGTPVGNEQFF.

The chain combines TRBV11-3 with TRBJ2-2; no clear D gene. The CDR3 has 12 amino acids. CDR1 is SGHNT, CDR2 YENEEA, per germline. The ends were cut back, 5 bases at V and 6 bases at J, with 7 bases in the middle. CDR3 sequence: CASSPPAGELFF. CDR3 sequence (DNA): TGTGCCAGCAGCCCCCCTGCCGGGGAGCTGTTTTTT.

The rearrangement links TRBV7-9 to TRBJ2-5; 12 bases align to TRBD1. The junction had 15 bases not matched to a gene; V was cut back by 5 bases and J by 5 bases. The CDR3 has 18 residues. Germline V CDR1 and CDR2: SEHNR, FQNEAQ (reference sequence). The DNA of the CDR3 is TGTGCCAGCAGCCGGGATCCGGGACAGGGGGCTCTCGGGGAGACCCAGTACTTC. Its translation: CASSRDPGQGALGETQYF. The variable domain in full, completed from reference TRBV7-9 and TRBJ2-5, reads DTGVSQNPRHKITKRGQNVTFRCDPISEHNRLYWYRQTLGQGPEFLTYFQNEAQLEKSRLLSDRFSAERPKGSFSTLEIQRTEQGDSAMYLCASSRDPGQGALGETQYFGPGTRLLVL.

V is TRBV7-2 and J is TRBJ2-7, with D possibly being TRBD2 (6 bases). Trimming took 1 base from V and 0 from J, leaving 10 bases between them. The V gene's germline CDR1 is SGHTA and CDR2 FQGNSA. The CDR3 is 15 residues long. In nucleotides, the CDR3 is TGTGCCAGCAGCTTAGATGCGGGATACTCCTACGAGCAGTACTTC. It yields the protein CASSLDAGYSYEQYF.

The chain links TRBV5-4 to TRBJ1-2; no definite D call. The CDR3 spans 13 residues. Looked up from germline, CDR1 is SGHNT and CDR2 is YYREEE (reference sequence). V was cut by 2 bases and J by 8 bases, with 13 bases left in between. CDR3 sequence: CASSFTGKEGYTF. The CDR3 DNA follows: TGTGCCAGCAGCTTCACGGGGAAGGAGGGCTACACCTTC.

This clone was detected only a few times. The CDR3 DNA is TGTGCCAGCTCACCAGACAGGGGGCTGGCTGAAGCTTTCTTT. Its protein is CASSPDRGLAEAFF. This chain connects TRBV18 to TRBJ1-1; TRBD1 agrees at 10 bases. Germline CDR1 KGHSH, CDR2 LQKENI. The CDR3 spans 14 residues. V dropped 2 bases and J dropped 6; count of bases not matched to a gene: 3.

This clone appeared a few times. The J gene is TRBJ1-5, the V gene TRBV6-1; D not resolved. The CDR3 has 13 amino acids. Trimming took off 2 bases at V and 5 bases at J, with 7 bases between the two ends. Germline V lookup: CDR1 MNHNS, CDR2 SASEGT. CDR3 DNA sequence: TGTGCCAGCAGTGAAAGCCTGGATCAGCCCCAGCATTTT. Protein: CASSESLDQPQHF.

The chain joins TRBV7-9 to TRBJ2-3; D possibly corresponds to TRBD2 (7 bases). V was trimmed by 1 base and J by 0 bases, leaving 17 bases between them. The CDR3 runs 18 residues. In germline, CDR1 is SEHNR, CDR2 FQNEAQ (reference sequence). The DNA of the CDR3 is TGTGCCAGCAGCTTAGGGGGGGGGCCTCCCACTAGCACAGATACGCAGTATTTT. Amino acid sequence: CASSLGGGPPTSTDTQYF.

The chain uses TRBV5-1 and TRBJ2-3; 12 nucleotides match TRBD2. The V segment lost 3 bases and the J segment 0 bases; nucleotides outside the gene matches: 8. Germline values: CDR1 SGHRS, CDR2 YFSETQ. The CDR3 consists of 18 residues. CDR3 region: CASSSASGGGSSTDTQYF. The CDR3 region has the DNA TGCGCCAGCAGCTCAGCTAGCGGGGGGGGATCTAGCACAGATACGCAGTATTTT.

V and J are TRBV7-9 and TRBJ1-2; TRBD1 agrees at 8 bases. The V segment lost 4 bases and the J segment 7 bases; nucleotides outside the gene matches: 5. Germline V lookup: CDR1 SEHNR, CDR2 FQNEAQ (reference sequence). The CDR3 covers 13 residues. The CDR3 DNA is TGTGCCAGCAGCTCGCCGACAGGGGCTGGCTACACCTTC. Its protein product is CASSSPTGAGYTF.

The chain uses TRBV28 and TRBJ2-7; 8 bases align to TRBD1. The CDR3 consists of 12 residues. V lost 6 bases and J lost 6; bases outside the gene matches: 4. CDR1 is MDHEN and CDR2 is SYDVKM in the germline V gene. CDR3 residues: CASRGQESEQYF. CDR3 nucleotides: TGTGCCAGCAGGGGACAGGAGAGCGAGCAGTACTTC.

The rearrangement uses TRBV7-8 and TRBJ2-1; TRBD2 might be the D (6 bases). Germline CDR1 and CDR2: SGHVS and FQNEAQ. The length of the CDR3 is 14 residues. V was shortened by 3 bases and J by 7 bases, with 13 bases between the two germline ends. For the CDR3, the DNA is TGTGCCAGCAGCTTGCCTGTGACTAGTAATGAGCAGTTCTTC. Its translation is CASSLPVTSNEQFF.